This TCR beta chain is from a study of neurological immune-mediated disorders. This clonotype was seen many times. The germline CDR1 and CDR2 sequences are LGHNA and YNFKEQ. Trimming removed 1 base from V and 3 bases from J, with 11 bases in between. The CDR3 loop spans 15 amino acids. One entry per CDR3 protein results from TCRdb running MiXCR on the 5' RACE reads. The table lists nearly 45,000 distinct CDR3 sequences, roughly an eighth of them singletons. This TCR was sampled from a female donor in good health. This chain connects TRBV4-2 to TRBJ2-3, with D possibly being TRBD1 (6 bases). The sequencing sample was made of PBMCs. CDR3 loop: CASSQGGTGTDTQYF. As DNA, the CDR3 is TGTGCCAGCAGCCAAGGAGGAACAGGGACAGATACGCAGTATTTT.